The 18 T cell receptor beta chains below all came from one sample that was sequenced in a study of neurological immune-mediated disorders. TCRdb itself ran the 5' RACE reads through MiXCR, one entry per CDR3 protein. The sample consists of 84,000 or so distinct CDR3 sequences, less than 15% of them appearing once. Regarding time point: longitudinal time-point 2. Sequencing used PBMCs. All receptors come from a female donor with HTLV-1-associated myelopathy (HAM/TSP).

In this sample, this clonotype turned up many times. DNA for the CDR3: TGTGCCAGCAGCCCTTCGGGACTAGGCTACAATGAGCAGTTCTTC. Its protein is CASSPSGLGYNEQFF. The rearrangement joins TRBV7-9 to TRBJ2-1, with TRBD2 identical over 8 bases. The germline V gene has CDR1 SEHNR and CDR2 FQNEAQ (reference sequence). The J segment lost 3 bases and the V segment lost 5 bases, leaving 6 bases of the junction unmatched. The CDR3 is made up of 15 amino acids.

Ten or more counts support this clonotype. CDR3 residues: CASILARTGYTF. The CDR3 nucleotides are TGTGCCAGCATATTGGCCCGGACTGGCTACACCTTC. J is TRBJ1-2 and V is TRBV12-3 or TRBV12-4; D is unclear. The CDR3 totals 12 residues. V lost 7 bases and J 7 bases, leaving 13 bases between the germline ends.

About this clonotype itself: At one of its ends the junction is not consistent with the germline gene, which may arise from a read error. The V gene is TRBV3-1, the J gene TRBJ1-1; D is unclear. Per germline, CDR1 LGHDT and CDR2 YNNKEL (reference sequence). The CDR3 totals 13 residues. CDR3 nucleotides: TGTGCCAGCATCCAAAACGGGGAGTTTGAAGCTTTCTTT. Amino acid sequence: CASIQNGEFEAFF. Filled out from reference TRBV3-1 and TRBJ1-1, the complete variable domain reads DTAVSQTPKYLVTQMGNDKSIKCEQNLGHDTMYWYKQDSKKFLKIMFSYNNKELIINETVPNRFSPKSPDKAHLNLHINSLELGDSAVYFCASIQNGEFEAFFGQGTRLTVV.

This clonotype was recorded at least ten times. The chain uses TRBV5-5 and TRBJ1-1; D unclear. V dropped 0 bases and J dropped 11 bases, with 11 bases sitting between them. Germline V gene data show CDR1 as SGHKS and CDR2 as YYEKEE (reference sequence). The CDR3 is 12 amino acids. CDR3 loop: CASSLERVLAFF. For the CDR3, the DNA is TGTGCCAGCAGCTTGGAAAGGGTGCTGGCTTTCTTT. The whole variable domain, remainder taken from reference TRBV5-5 and TRBJ1-1, is DAGVTQSPTHLIKTRGQQVTLRCSPISGHKSVSWYQQVLGQGPQFIFQYYEKEERGRGNFPDRFSARQFPNYSSELNVNALLLGDSALYLCASSLERVLAFFGQGTRLTVV.

This chain connects TRBV5-5 to TRBJ2-1, with unresolved D. Germline values: CDR1 SGHKS, CDR2 YYEKEE (reference sequence). This CDR3 spans 14 amino acids. V was cut by 5 bases and J by 4 bases, with 13 bases left in between. The CDR3 reads CASSLTMGYNEQFF. The CDR3 DNA reads TGTGCCAGCAGTTTAACCATGGGATACAATGAGCAGTTCTTC. The whole variable domain, remainder taken from reference TRBV5-5 and TRBJ2-1, is DAGVTQSPTHLIKTRGQQVTLRCSPISGHKSVSWYQQVLGQGPQFIFQYYEKEERGRGNFPDRFSARQFPNYSSELNVNALLLGDSALYLCASSLTMGYNEQFFGPGTRLTVL.

This clonotype showed up many times. The chain uses TRBV28 and TRBJ2-7, with 9 bases fitting TRBD1. The J segment lost 0 bases and the V segment lost 3 bases, leaving 3 bases of the junction unmatched. This CDR3 has 15 residues. Germline V gene data show CDR1 as MDHEN and CDR2 as SYDVKM. The CDR3 region has the DNA TGTGCCAGCAGTTTTGGGACAGGGAGCTCCTACGAGCAGTACTTC. Protein product: CASSFGTGSSYEQYF. Combining the CDR3 with reference TRBV28 and TRBJ2-7 gives the whole variable domain DVKVTQSSRYLVKRTGEKVFLECVQDMDHENMFWYRQDPGLGLRLIYFSYDVKMKEKGDIPEGYSVSREKKERFSLILESASTNQTSMYLCASSFGTGSSYEQYFGPGTRLTVT.

This clonotype was recorded many times. V gene TRBV7-2 combines with J gene TRBJ2-1; no definite D call. The CDR3 totals 15 residues. V was clipped by 5 bases and J by 2 bases, with 13 bases between them. The germline V gene has CDR1 SGHTA and CDR2 FQGNSA. CDR3 loop: CASSPYSATYNEQFF. CDR3 DNA sequence: TGTGCCAGCAGCCCTTACTCCGCGACCTACAATGAGCAGTTCTTC.

This clonotype came up many times. CDR3 coding DNA: TGCAGTGCTAAGAGGGAAGGCCCAGAAAGCAATCAGCCCCAGCATTTT. Translation: CSAKREGPESNQPQHF. This chain connects TRBV20-1 to TRBJ1-5; D call uncertain. Germline values: CDR1 DFQATT, CDR2 SNEGSKA (reference sequence). V was shortened by 4 bases and J by 1 base, with 17 bases between the two germline ends. The CDR3 runs to 16 residues.

With respect to this clonotype: This sequence may be a read error, since a much larger clone differs from it by one base. V gene TRBV3-1 combines with J gene TRBJ2-7; the D gene is possibly TRBD2 (7 bases). The length of the CDR3 is 15 residues. CDR1 and CDR2 from the germline V gene are LGHDT and YNNKEL (reference sequence). The germline V and J ends were trimmed by 3 bases and 1 base, with 13 bases remaining between them. CDR3 sequence (DNA): TGTGCCAGCAGCCAGGGACAAGCGGGGTCCTACGAGCAGTACTTC. Encoded protein: CASSQGQAGSYEQYF.

This clonotype was observed at least ten times. The V gene is TRBV20-1, the J gene TRBJ1-2; D perhaps matches TRBD1 (6 bases). Trimming cost V 2 bases and J 6 bases, with 13 bases left between them. The CDR3 runs 13 residues. The germline CDR1 and CDR2 sequences are DFQATT and SNEGSKA (reference sequence). The CDR3 sequence is CSARRGLMDGYTF. In DNA, the CDR3 is TGCAGTGCTAGAAGGGGGTTAATGGATGGCTACACCTTC.

Ten or more counts support this clonotype. The chain carries TRBV12-3 or TRBV12-4 and TRBJ1-1; D gene ambiguous. The CDR3 covers 15 residues. Trimming removed 5 bases from V and 1 base from J, with 14 bases in between. The CDR3 sequence is CASSPLGRENTEAFF. Written as DNA, the CDR3 is TGTGCCAGCAGTCCCCTCGGACGGGAGAACACTGAAGCTTTCTTT.

This clonotype showed up many times. The chain is built from TRBV28 and TRBJ1-2, with 12 positions matching TRBD1. CDR3 length equals 17 residues. With 1 base clipped from V and 6 bases from J, the junction kept 9 bases outside the gene matches. Germline values: CDR1 MDHEN, CDR2 SYDVKM. CDR3 region: CASSLSGTGGELHGYTF. The CDR3 DNA reads as TGTGCCAGCAGTTTATCCGGGACAGGGGGCGAACTCCATGGCTACACCTTC.

This clonotype was seen repeatedly, ten times or more. This chain connects TRBV5-1 to TRBJ2-3; TRBD1 or TRBD2 may be the D gene (6 bases each). Germline CDR1 and CDR2: SGHRS and YFSETQ. The CDR3 is made up of 15 amino acids. Trimming stripped 1 base from V and 2 bases from J, with 11 bases between. The chain's CDR3 is CASSLTGANTDTQYF. CDR3 DNA: TGCGCCAGCAGCTTGACGGGGGCCAACACAGATACGCAGTATTTT.

This clonotype was recorded many times. The chain couples TRBV7-6 to TRBJ2-1; tentative D call: TRBD2 (6 bases). Trimming took 4 bases from V and 4 from J, leaving 14 bases between them. This CDR3 comprises 15 residues. The germline gives CDR1 SGHVS, CDR2 FNYEAQ. CDR3 loop: CASSWDSSLYNEQFF. The CDR3 DNA reads as TGTGCCAGCAGCTGGGACTCTTCCCTATACAATGAGCAGTTCTTC. Variable domain in full (rest from reference TRBV7-6 and TRBJ2-1): GAGVSQSPRYKVTKRGQDVALRCDPISGHVSLYWYRQALGQGPEFLTYFNYEAQQDKSGLPNDRFSAERPEGSISTLTIQRTEQRDSAMYRCASSWDSSLYNEQFFGPGTRLTVL.

This clonotype was seen ten or more times. The DNA for the CDR3 is TGTGCCAGCAGTTTATCTCGGACCTACGAGCAGTACTTC. This encodes CASSLSRTYEQYF. The rearrangement links TRBV27 to TRBJ2-7, with unresolved D. The germline V gene has CDR1 MNHEY and CDR2 SMNVEV (reference sequence). The germline V and J ends were trimmed by 0 bases and 2 bases, with 5 bases remaining between them. CDR3 size: 13 residues.

This clonotype was seen at least ten times. V and J are TRBV5-1 and TRBJ1-1, with TRBD1 identical over 8 bases. The germline V gene encodes CDR1 SGHRS and CDR2 YFSETQ. The CDR3 contains 16 residues. V lost 0 bases and J lost 7; bases outside the gene matches: 11. CDR3 in DNA: TGCGCCAGCAGCTTGGGAACCGACAGGGGCCTTTATGAAGCTTTCTTT. Residues: CASSLGTDRGLYEAFF.

The chain carries TRBV7-3 and TRBJ1-3; D gene uncertain. CDR1 is SGHTA and CDR2 is FQGTGA in the germline V gene. Trimming removed 5 bases from V and 1 base from J, with 6 bases in between. The CDR3 has 13 amino acids. For the CDR3, the DNA is TGTGCCAGCAGCCAAGATTCTGGAAACACCATATATTTT. It is translated as CASSQDSGNTIYF. Full variable domain (outside the CDR3, taken from reference TRBV7-3 and TRBJ1-3): GAGVSQTPSNKVTEKGKYVELRCDPISGHTALYWYRQSLGQGPEFLIYFQGTGAADDSGLPNDRFFAVRPEGSVSTLKIQRTERGDSAVYLCASSQDSGNTIYFGEGSWLTVV.

This clonotype was counted ten times or more. The chain couples TRBV25-1 to TRBJ2-3; 13 bases are a match to TRBD2. CDR3 length: 16 amino acids. Germline V gene sequence: CDR1 MGHDK, CDR2 SYGVNS. V gave up 6 bases and J gave up 1 base; unmatched junction bases: 4. The CDR3 DNA reads TGTGCCAGCAGGAGGACTAGCGGGGGACGCACAGATACGCAGTATTTT. Translation: CASRRTSGGRTDTQYF.